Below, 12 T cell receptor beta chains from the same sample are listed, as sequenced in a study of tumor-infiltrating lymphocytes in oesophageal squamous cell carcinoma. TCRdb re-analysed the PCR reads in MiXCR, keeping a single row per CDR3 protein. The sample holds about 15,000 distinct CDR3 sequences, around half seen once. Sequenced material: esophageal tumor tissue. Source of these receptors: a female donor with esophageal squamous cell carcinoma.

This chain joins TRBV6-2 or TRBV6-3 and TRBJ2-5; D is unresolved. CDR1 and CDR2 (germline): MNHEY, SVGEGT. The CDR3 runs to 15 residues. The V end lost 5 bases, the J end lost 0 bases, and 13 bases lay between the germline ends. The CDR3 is CASSEELTYQETQYF. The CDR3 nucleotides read TGTGCCAGCAGTGAAGAGTTGACATACCAAGAGACCCAGTACTTC.

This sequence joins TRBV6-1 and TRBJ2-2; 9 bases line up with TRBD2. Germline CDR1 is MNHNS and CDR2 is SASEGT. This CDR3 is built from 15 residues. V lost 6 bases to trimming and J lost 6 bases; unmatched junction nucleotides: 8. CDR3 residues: CASRRGRGGPGELFF. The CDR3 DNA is TGTGCCAGCAGAAGGGGGCGGGGGGGCCCCGGGGAGCTGTTTTTT.

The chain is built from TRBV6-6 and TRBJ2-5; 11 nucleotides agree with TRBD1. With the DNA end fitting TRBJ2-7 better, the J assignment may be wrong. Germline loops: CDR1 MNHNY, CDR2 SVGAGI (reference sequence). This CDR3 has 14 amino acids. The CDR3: CASTRDRGAYEQYF. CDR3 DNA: TGTGCCAGCACGCGGGACAGGGGGGCCTACGAGCAGTACTTC.

The CDR3 region is CASSSLGLAGVNEQFF. Written as DNA, the CDR3 is TGTGCCAGCAGTAGCCTAGGACTAGCGGGAGTCAATGAGCAGTTCTTC. This chain links TRBV28 with TRBJ2-1; 13 nucleotides match TRBD2. This CDR3 contains 16 residues. V trimming: 5 bases; J trimming: 6 bases; junction bases outside the gene matches: 7. In germline, CDR1 is MDHEN, CDR2 SYDVKM. The full variable domain, rest sourced from reference TRBV28 and TRBJ2-1, is DVKVTQSSRYLVKRTGEKVFLECVQDMDHENMFWYRQDPGLGLRLIYFSYDVKMKEKGDIPEGYSVSREKKERFSLILESASTNQTSMYLCASSSLGLAGVNEQFFGPGTRLTVL.

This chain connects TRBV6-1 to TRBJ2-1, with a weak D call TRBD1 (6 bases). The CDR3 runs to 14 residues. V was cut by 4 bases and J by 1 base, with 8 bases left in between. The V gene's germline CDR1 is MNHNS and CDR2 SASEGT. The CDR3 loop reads CASSARGSYNEQFF. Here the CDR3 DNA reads TGTGCCAGCAGTGCAAGGGGGTCCTACAATGAGCAGTTCTTC.

The CDR3 coding sequence is TGTGCCAGCAGTCCTACCTGGCAGGGTATGAACACTGAAGCTTTCTTT. Protein: CASSPTWQGMNTEAFF. The chain combines TRBV6-8 with TRBJ1-1; D is perhaps TRBD1 (5 bases). Germline-derived CDR1 and CDR2 are MNHGY and SAAAGT. The CDR3 totals 16 residues. The V and J ends lost 5 bases and 0 bases respectively, with 16 bases between them.

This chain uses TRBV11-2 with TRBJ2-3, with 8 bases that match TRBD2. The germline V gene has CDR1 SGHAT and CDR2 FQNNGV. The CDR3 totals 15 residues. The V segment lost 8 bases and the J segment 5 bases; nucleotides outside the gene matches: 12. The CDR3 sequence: CASAVNGGALDTQYF. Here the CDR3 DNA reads TGTGCCAGCGCGGTGAACGGGGGGGCCCTAGATACGCAGTATTTT.

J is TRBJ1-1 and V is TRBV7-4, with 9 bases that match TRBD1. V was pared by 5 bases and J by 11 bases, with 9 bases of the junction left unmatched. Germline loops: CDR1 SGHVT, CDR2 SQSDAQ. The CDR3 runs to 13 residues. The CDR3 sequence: CASSLSQGQGAFF. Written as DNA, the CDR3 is TGTGCCAGCAGCCTATCTCAAGGACAGGGGGCTTTCTTT. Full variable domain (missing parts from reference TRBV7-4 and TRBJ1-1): GAGVSQSPRYKVAKRGRDVALRCDSISGHVTLYWYRQTLGQGSEVLTYSQSDAQRDKSGRPSGRFSAERPERSVSTLKIQRTEQGDSAVYLCASSLSQGQGAFFGQGTRLTVV.

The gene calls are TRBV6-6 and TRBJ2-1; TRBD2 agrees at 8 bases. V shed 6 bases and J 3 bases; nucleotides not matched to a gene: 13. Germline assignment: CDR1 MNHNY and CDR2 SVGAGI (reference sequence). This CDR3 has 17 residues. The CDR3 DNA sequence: TGTGCCAGCAGGGGGGGGGCCGGTAGCGGGAACTACAATGAGCAGTTCTTC. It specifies CASRGGAGSGNYNEQFF.

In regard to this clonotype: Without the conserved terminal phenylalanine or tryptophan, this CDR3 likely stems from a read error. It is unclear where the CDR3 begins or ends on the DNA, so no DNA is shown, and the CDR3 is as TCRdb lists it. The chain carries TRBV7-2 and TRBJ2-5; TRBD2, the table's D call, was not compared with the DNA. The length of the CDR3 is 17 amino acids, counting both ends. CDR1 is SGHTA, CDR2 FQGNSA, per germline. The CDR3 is CASSLGVAGGYEQYFGN.

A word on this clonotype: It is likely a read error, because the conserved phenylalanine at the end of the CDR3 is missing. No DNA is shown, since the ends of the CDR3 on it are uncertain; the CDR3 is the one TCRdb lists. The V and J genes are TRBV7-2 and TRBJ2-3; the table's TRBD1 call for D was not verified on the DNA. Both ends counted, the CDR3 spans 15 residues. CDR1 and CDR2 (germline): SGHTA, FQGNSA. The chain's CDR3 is CASSPRVSYEQYFGP.

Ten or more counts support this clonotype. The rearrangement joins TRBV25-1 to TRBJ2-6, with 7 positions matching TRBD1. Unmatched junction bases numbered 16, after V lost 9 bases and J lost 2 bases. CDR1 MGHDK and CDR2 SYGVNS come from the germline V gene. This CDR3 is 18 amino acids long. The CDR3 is CASTPGQGVSAGANVLTF. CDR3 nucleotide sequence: TGTGCCAGTACCCCGGGGCAGGGGGTTTCTGCTGGGGCCAACGTCCTGACTTTC.